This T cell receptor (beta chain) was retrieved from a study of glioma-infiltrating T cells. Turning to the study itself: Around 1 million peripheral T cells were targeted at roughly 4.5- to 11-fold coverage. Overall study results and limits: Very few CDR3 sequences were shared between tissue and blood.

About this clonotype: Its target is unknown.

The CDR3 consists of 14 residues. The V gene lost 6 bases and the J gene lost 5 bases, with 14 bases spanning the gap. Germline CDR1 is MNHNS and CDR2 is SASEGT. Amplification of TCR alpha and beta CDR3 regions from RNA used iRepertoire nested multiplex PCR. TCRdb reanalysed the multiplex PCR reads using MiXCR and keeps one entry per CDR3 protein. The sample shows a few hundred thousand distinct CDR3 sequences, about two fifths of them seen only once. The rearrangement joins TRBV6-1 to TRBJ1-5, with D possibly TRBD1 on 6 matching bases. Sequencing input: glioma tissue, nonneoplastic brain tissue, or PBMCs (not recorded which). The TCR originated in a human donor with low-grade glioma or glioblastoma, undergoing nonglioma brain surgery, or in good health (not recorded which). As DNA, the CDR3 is TGTGCCAGCAGCCGTACAGGGAACCATCAGCCCCAGCATTTT. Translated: CASSRTGNHQPQHF.